These T cell receptor beta chains were read from a single sample in a study of OX40 agonist ivuxolimab in advanced cancers. The protocol was immunoSEQ multiplex PCR, while the TCRdb copy is restricted to in-frame clones and leaves out a portion. In the table there are roughly 90,000 clones, around 85% of which are singletons. The sequencing used CD4+ or CD8+ T cells sorted from blood, collected in a trial of the OX40 agonist ivuxolimab. The receptors here all came from an adult with an advanced solid tumor such as melanoma, head and neck, liver or kidney cancer. The CDR3 runs from the conserved cysteine through the conserved F or W. D genes are given only for firm matches. Part of the rows lack a size; the others show once, few, many or a class for expanded clones.

V gene	J gene	D gene	clone size	CDR3 protein	CDR3 DNA
TRBV27	TRBJ2-1	TRBD2	NA	CASSPPAGGRGGHEQFF	TGTGCCAGCAGTCCTCCCGCGGGAGGACGCGGGGGCCATGAGCAGTTCTTC
TRBV9	TRBJ1-1	NA	NA	CASSVGTEAEAFF	TGTGCCAGCAGCGTAGGGACAGAGGCTGAAGCTTTCTTT
TRBV7-9	TRBJ1-2	TRBD1	NA	CASSLSQGTYGYTF	TGTGCCAGCAGCTTATCACAGGGGACCTATGGCTACACCTTC
TRBV5-5	TRBJ1-1	NA	NA	CASSLGGASFTEAFF	TGTGCCAGCAGCTTGGGAGGGGCATCATTCACTGAAGCTTTCTTT
TRBV11-3	TRBJ2-1	NA	NA	CASSSLGGVEQFF	TGTGCCAGCAGCTCCCTGGGGGGCGTCGAGCAGTTCTTC
TRBV27	TRBJ2-7	TRBD1	NA	CASSLRTGFDYEQYF	TGTGCCAGCAGTCTACGGACAGGGTTTGACTACGAGCAGTACTTC
TRBV4-1	TRBJ2-2	TRBD2	NA	CASSHFGLANTGELFF	TGCGCCAGCAGCCATTTCGGACTAGCGAACACCGGGGAGCTGTTTTTT
TRBV6-6	TRBJ1-1	NA	NA	CASSAGRVVEAFF	TGTGCCTCATCCGCGGGCAGGGTTGTAGAAGCTTTCTTT
TRBV19	TRBJ1-3	NA	few	CASSIRGESGNTIYF	TGTGCCAGTAGTATCCGGGGGGAGTCTGGAAACACCATATATTTT
TRBV9	TRBJ2-2	NA	NA	CASSNTPNTGELFF	TGTGCCAGCAGCAACACACCCAACACCGGGGAGCTGTTTTTT
TRBV27	TRBJ1-1	TRBD1	few	CASSPWDRVNTEAFF	TGTGCCAGCAGTCCATGGGACAGGGTAAACACTGAAGCTTTCTTT
TRBV11-2	TRBJ2-3	TRBD2	NA	CASSLSGGGTDTQYF	TGTGCCAGCAGCTTAAGCGGGGGAGGGACAGATACGCAGTATTTT